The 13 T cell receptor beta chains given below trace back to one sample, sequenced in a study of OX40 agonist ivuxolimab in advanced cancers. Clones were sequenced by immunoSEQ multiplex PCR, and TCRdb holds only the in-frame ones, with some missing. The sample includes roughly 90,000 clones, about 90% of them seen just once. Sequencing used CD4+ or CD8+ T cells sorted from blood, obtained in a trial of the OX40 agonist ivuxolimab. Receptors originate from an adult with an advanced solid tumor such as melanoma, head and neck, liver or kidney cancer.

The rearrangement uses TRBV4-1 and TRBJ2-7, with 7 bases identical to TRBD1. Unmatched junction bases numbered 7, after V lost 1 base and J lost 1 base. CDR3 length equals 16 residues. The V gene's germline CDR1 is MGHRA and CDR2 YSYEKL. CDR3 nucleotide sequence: TGCGCCAGCAGCCAAGGCCCAACAGGGGTGTCCTACGAGCAGTACTTC. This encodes CASSQGPTGVSYEQYF.

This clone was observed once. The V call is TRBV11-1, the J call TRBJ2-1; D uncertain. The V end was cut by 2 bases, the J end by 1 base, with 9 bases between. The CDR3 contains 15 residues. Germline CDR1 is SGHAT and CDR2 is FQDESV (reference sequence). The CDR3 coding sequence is TGTGCCAGCAGCTTAATGGGTGTTTCCTACAATGAGCAGTTCTTC. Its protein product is CASSLMGVSYNEQFF. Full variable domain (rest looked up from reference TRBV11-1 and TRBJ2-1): EAEVAQSPRYKITEKSQAVAFWCDPISGHATLYWYRQILGQGPELLVQFQDESVVDDSQLPKDRFSAERLKGVDSTLKIQPAELGDSAMYLCASSLMGVSYNEQFFGPGTRLTVL.

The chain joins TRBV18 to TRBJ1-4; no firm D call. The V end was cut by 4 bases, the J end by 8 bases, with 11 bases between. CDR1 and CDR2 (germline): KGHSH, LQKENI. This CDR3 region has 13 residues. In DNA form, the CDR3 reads TGTGCCAGCTCACTCAACTCGGGGGAAAAACTGTTTTTT. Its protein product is CASSLNSGEKLFF.

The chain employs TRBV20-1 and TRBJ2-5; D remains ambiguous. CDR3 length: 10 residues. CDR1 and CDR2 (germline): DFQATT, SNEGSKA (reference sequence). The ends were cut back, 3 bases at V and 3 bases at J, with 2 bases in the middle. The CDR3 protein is CSASKETQYF. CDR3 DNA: TGCAGTGCTAGTAAAGAGACCCAGTACTTC.

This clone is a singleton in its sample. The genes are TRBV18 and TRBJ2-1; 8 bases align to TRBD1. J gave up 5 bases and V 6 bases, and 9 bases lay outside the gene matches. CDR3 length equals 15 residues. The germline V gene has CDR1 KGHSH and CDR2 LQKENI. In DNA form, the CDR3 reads TGTGCCAGCTCCCCGGACAGGGTGAGAGACAATGAGCAGTTCTTC. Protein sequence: CASSPDRVRDNEQFF.

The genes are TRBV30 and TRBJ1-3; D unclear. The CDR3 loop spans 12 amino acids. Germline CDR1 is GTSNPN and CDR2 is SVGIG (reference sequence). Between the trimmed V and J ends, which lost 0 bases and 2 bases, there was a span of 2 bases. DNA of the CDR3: TGTGCCTGGAGTGTGACTGGAAACACCATATATTTT. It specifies CAWSVTGNTIYF.

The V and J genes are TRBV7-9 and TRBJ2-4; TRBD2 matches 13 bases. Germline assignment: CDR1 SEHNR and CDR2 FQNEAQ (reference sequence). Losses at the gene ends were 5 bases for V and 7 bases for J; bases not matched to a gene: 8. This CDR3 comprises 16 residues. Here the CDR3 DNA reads TGTGCCAGCAGCCCCGACGGGACTAGCGGGATGAACATTCAGTACTTC. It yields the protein CASSPDGTSGMNIQYF.

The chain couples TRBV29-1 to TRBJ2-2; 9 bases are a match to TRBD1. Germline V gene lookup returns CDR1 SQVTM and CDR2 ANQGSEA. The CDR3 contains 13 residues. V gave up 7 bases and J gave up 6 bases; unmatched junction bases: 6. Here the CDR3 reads CSARQGGSGELFF. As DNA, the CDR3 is TGCAGCGCCAGACAGGGGGGATCCGGGGAGCTGTTTTTT.

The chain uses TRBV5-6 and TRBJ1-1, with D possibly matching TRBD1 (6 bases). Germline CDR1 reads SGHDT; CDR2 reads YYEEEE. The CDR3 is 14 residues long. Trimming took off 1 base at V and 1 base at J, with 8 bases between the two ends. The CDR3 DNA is TGTGCCAGCAGCTTGAGGACAGCGAACACTGAAGCTTTCTTT. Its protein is CASSLRTANTEAFF.

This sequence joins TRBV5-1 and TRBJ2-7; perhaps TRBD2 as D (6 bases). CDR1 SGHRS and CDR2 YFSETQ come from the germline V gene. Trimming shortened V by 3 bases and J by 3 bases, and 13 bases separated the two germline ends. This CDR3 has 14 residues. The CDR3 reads CASSSTSGVYEQYF. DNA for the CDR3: TGCGCCAGCAGCTCTACGTCGGGGGTCTACGAGCAGTACTTC. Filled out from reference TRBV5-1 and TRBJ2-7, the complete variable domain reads KAGVTQTPRYLIKTRGQQVTLSCSPISGHRSVSWYQQTPGQGLQFLFEYFSETQRNKGNFPGRFSGRQFSNSRSEMNVSTLELGDSALYLCASSSTSGVYEQYFGPGTRLTVT.

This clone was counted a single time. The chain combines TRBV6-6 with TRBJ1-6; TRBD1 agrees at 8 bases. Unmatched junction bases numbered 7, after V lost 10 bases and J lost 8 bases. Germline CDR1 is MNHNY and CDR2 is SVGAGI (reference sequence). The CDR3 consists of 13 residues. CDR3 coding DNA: TGTGCCACCCGGACAGGGAGCCATTCACCCCTCCACTTT. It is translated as CATRTGSHSPLHF.

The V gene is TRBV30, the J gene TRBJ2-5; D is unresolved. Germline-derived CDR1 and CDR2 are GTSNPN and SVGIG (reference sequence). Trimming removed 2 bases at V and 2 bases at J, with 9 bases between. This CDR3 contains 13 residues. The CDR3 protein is CAWSTIQQETQYF. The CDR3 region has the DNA TGTGCCTGGAGTACCATACAGCAAGAGACCCAGTACTTC.

CDR3 sequence (DNA): TGTGCCAGCAGCCAAGACGACAGCAACGGTGAGCAGTTCTTC. Translation gives CASSQDDSNGEQFF. The V gene is TRBV4-2, the J gene TRBJ2-1; D might be TRBD1 (5 bases). V lost 0 bases and J lost 9, with 12 bases in between. The germline CDR1 and CDR2 sequences are LGHNA and YNFKEQ. This CDR3 is built from 14 residues.